This T cell receptor (beta chain) was found in a study of CD8+CD57+ T cells in acquired aplastic anemia (dated by TCRdb to the late 2010s). With regard to the full study: A mean of around 3.2 ug of DNA, ranging from about 0.19 to 27.4 ug, was extracted from sorted CD4+ and CD8+ cells. Healthy donor samples averaged about 9.9 million reads for CD4+ and 11 million to 13 million for CD8+ cells. On the study overall, not on this receptor specifically: No significant difference in CD8+ Simpson's diversity was found between patients and healthy controls (P=0.060). Twenty-nine CD8+ CDR3 sequences were shared between patients and controls but appeared highly expressed in patients and within their immunodominant clones.

V and J lose 8 bases and 6 bases, and a span of 13 bases separates them. The CDR3 measures 12 amino acids from cysteine to phenylalanine. The DNA shown is the 36-base CDR3, in frame from base 1. CDR1 and CDR2 are drawn from the germline V gene: ENHRY, SYGVKD. TCR beta VDJ combination and CDR3 sequence profiling used genomic DNA as the template. TCR repertoire sequencing was run on an Illumina HiSeq 2000. As for the original processing: Repertoires were assessed using TRBV/TRBJ rearrangement plots, CDR3 size and DJ length profiles, and Simpson's diversity index. The most abundant DNA sequence in the deep sequencing data was taken as the immunodominant clone. CDR3 amino acid sequences were screened for sharing across subjects and compared with published repertoires and the VDJdb database. Clones were called with MiXCR by TCRdb after fastp trimmed the public reads at Q25, and only in-frame beta chains were retained. Records with the same CDR3 protein are collapsed into one entry carrying the most frequent genes and DNA. TCRdb's processing, not the study's, gives the V and J calls here. The table for this sample lists 35,000 to 45,000 distinct CDR3 sequences; about two thirds of them were counted only once. The ten biggest clones cover around 22% of the sample.

In the study, sorted CD4+ and CD8+ blood T cells from patients with severe aplastic anemia and from healthy subjects underwent deep sequencing of TCR repertoires. Ficoll-Paque density gradient centrifugation was used to isolate peripheral blood mononuclear cells. Before DNA extraction, CD4+ and CD8+ T cells were sorted by FACS or by magnetic beads. This clonotype was counted a single time. Its antigen has not been determined. Base-call qualities are not available, and no considerably larger clone is one nucleotide away. A solitary read yields weak support. The sequenced sample was sorted CD4+, CD8+, or CD8+CD57+ T cells (not recorded which) from PBMCs. The chain employs TRBV10-3 and TRBJ1-1; the D region possibly corresponds to TRBD1 (6 bases align). The clonotype originates from a human donor in good health, serving as a control. The CDR3 amino acid sequence is: CAIAGGLAEAFF. The sequenced DNA is TGTGCCATCGCCGGGGGGCTTGCTGAAGCTTTCTTT.